This entry describes one T cell receptor (beta chain). Original analysis: Reference gene primer amplification gave estimated nucleated cell counts. TCRdb's table, derived via immunoSEQ multiplex PCR, lists solely in-frame clones and lacks some. Clonal size and the V and J genes are those of that table, whereas D and trimming came from the DNA. The table includes about 250,000 clones, around nine tenths detected once. V dropped 1 base and J dropped 0 bases, with 19 bases sitting between them. The germline V gene encodes CDR1 SGHVS and CDR2 FNYEAQ. This CDR3 spans 19 amino acids. The data are from a study of blood T cell repertoires in COVID-19. Across the whole study: PBMCs, B-cell-depleted T cells, or T cells provided the cDNA or gDNA that made up the material.

Recruitment covered over 20 US areas and drew participants whose ages spanned roughly 18 to 89 years. Specimen: PBMCs or T cells enriched from blood (not recorded which). V and J are TRBV7-6 and TRBJ2-1; tentatively, D is TRBD2 (7 bases). The sequence derives from a woman between 50 and 59 years old who had recovered from COVID-19. Here the CDR3 DNA reads TGTGCCAGCAGCTTAGGGTTGGGAGGGACAACAAGCTCCTACAATGAGCAGTTCTTC. Its protein is CASSLGLGGTTSSYNEQFF.